What follows is one TCR beta chain and its context. This specimen comes from a study of blood T cell repertoires in COVID-19. Looking at the study overall: Sites in the United States, Italy and Spain provided acute and convalescent COVID-19 samples. From T cells, B-cell-depleted T cells, or PBMCs came the material, which was cDNA or gDNA.

The germline V and J ends were trimmed by 2 bases and 6 bases, with 25 bases remaining between them. The germline gives CDR1 SQVTM, CDR2 ANQGSEA. The CDR3 is made up of 17 amino acids. Data came from immunoSEQ multiplex PCR; TCRdb stores just in-frame clones and leaves some out. In the table there are roughly 390,000 clones, around 87% of which are singletons. Material for sequencing was peripheral blood. The chain carries TRBV29-1 and TRBJ1-2; D remains ambiguous. The sequence came from a woman in her 30s with COVID-19, enrolled during active disease. The DNA for the CDR3 is TGCAGCGTTGAACCACTGATAGCTGACGGCCTCGCGCATGGCTACACCTTC. Encoded protein: CSVEPLIADGLAHGYTF.